This T cell receptor beta chain was profiled in a study of identical twins. Using its own MiXCR run on the 5' RACE reads, TCRdb lists one record per CDR3 protein. The sample holds around 670,000 distinct CDR3 sequences, 5.5% to 6.5% seen once. The CDR3 sequence is 15 residues long. V was clipped by 0 bases and J by 0 bases, with 9 bases between them. Per the germline V gene, CDR1 is DFQATT and CDR2 is SNEGSKA (reference sequence). The sample comprised naive T cells sorted from blood. This chain joins TRBV20-1 and TRBJ2-1, with D uncertain. The TCR was taken from a man between 18 and 35 years old in good health. Written as DNA, the CDR3 is TGCAGTGCTAGAGATCTCCCTCACTCCTACAATGAGCAGTTCTTC. Protein: CSARDLPHSYNEQFF.